The 17 T cell receptor beta chains below all came from one sample that was sequenced in a study of CD8 T cells in Susac syndrome. Reverse transcription of roughly 0.5 to 1 ug RNA was carried out with random hexamers. TCRdb used MiXCR to reprocess the immunoSEQ multiplex PCR reads, holding one entry per CDR3 protein. The table has about 150,000 distinct CDR3 sequences, about 95% seen once. Sequences were obtained from CD4+ T cells from PBMCs. The receptors shown here come from a human donor with Susac syndrome.

This clonotype has a single count. The chain employs TRBV5-6 and TRBJ1-5; TRBD1 might be the D (6 bases). Germline V lookup: CDR1 SGHDT, CDR2 YYEEEE. With 4 bases removed from V and 6 bases from J, the gap between germline ends came to 11 bases. CDR3 length equals 13 residues. The chain's CDR3 is CASSDTGSQPQHF. The CDR3 DNA follows: TGTGCCAGCAGCGATACAGGGTCTCAGCCCCAGCATTTT.

This sequence joins TRBV7-3 and TRBJ2-4; tentative D call: TRBD1 (6 bases). Germline values: CDR1 SGHTA, CDR2 FQGTGA. Trimming shortened V by 3 bases and J by 8 bases, and 11 bases separated the two germline ends. This CDR3 is 13 amino acids long. CDR3 coding DNA: TGTGCCAGCAGCTTCGACAGGTCTGACATTCAGTACTTC. Its translation: CASSFDRSDIQYF.

The CDR3 DNA sequence: TGCAGCGTTTCCGGGGGGGATGAGCAGTTCTTC. Protein: CSVSGGDEQFF. V gene TRBV29-1 combines with J gene TRBJ2-1; 8 nucleotides match TRBD2. CDR3 length: 11 amino acids. V lost 5 bases to trimming and J lost 8 bases; unmatched junction nucleotides: 2. CDR1 and CDR2 from the germline V gene are SQVTM and ANQGSEA.

The CDR3 sequence is CASSARARGSYNEQFF. CDR3 coding DNA: TGTGCCAGCAGCGCAAGGGCCCGGGGGTCGTACAATGAGCAGTTCTTC. The chain joins TRBV9 to TRBJ2-1; tentative D call: TRBD2 (6 bases). In germline, CDR1 is SGDLS, CDR2 YYNGEE. V was pared by 3 bases and J by 4 bases, with 17 bases between. The CDR3 consists of 16 residues.

The rearrangement links TRBV4-2 to TRBJ2-6, with D possibly being TRBD1 (5 bases). Germline loops: CDR1 LGHNA, CDR2 YNFKEQ. The ends were cut back, 3 bases at V and 1 base at J, with 10 bases in the middle. The CDR3 consists of 16 residues. CDR3 protein: CASSQEQGSGANVLTF. The CDR3 DNA reads TGTGCCAGCAGCCAGGAGCAGGGTTCTGGGGCCAACGTCCTGACTTTC.

This chain links TRBV12-3 or TRBV12-4 with TRBJ1-5; TRBD1 matches at 7 bases. The CDR3 spans 13 residues. Germline trimming cut 4 bases from V and 7 bases from J; bases unmatched to any gene: 4. CDR3 in amino acids: CASSYAGGQPQHF. DNA for the CDR3: TGTGCCAGCAGTTATGCAGGGGGACAGCCCCAGCATTTT.

The chain carries TRBV12-5 and TRBJ2-7; D gene ambiguous. V shed 1 base and J shed 5 bases, with 3 bases lying between them. Germline V gene sequence: CDR1 LGHNT, CDR2 FRNRAP. The CDR3 spans 11 residues. CDR3 loop: CASGLGHEQYF. The CDR3 coding sequence is TGTGCTAGTGGTTTGGGACACGAGCAGTACTTC.

The chain joins TRBV9 to TRBJ2-5; D gene unclear. The CDR3 sequence is 15 residues long. In germline, CDR1 is SGDLS, CDR2 YYNGEE. V was cut by 4 bases and J by 5 bases, with 18 bases left in between. The CDR3 loop reads CASSPKGSGRETQYF. DNA of the CDR3: TGTGCCAGCAGCCCAAAAGGTTCTGGCAGGGAGACCCAGTACTTC.

This chain connects TRBV12-3 or TRBV12-4 to TRBJ2-5; D might be TRBD1 (6 bases). This CDR3 is built from 14 residues. V lost 7 bases and J 0 bases, leaving 12 bases between the germline ends. The chain's CDR3 is CASTRGGHQETQYF. CDR3 nucleotides: TGTGCCAGCACCCGAGGGGGACACCAAGAGACCCAGTACTTC.

The rearrangement joins TRBV29-1 to TRBJ2-7, with D tentatively TRBD1 (6 bases). There are 12 residues in the CDR3. V lost 1 base and J 5 bases, leaving 9 bases between the germline ends. Germline V gene sequence: CDR1 SQVTM, CDR2 ANQGSEA. CDR3 in DNA: TGCAGCGTTGAAGCAGGGGCCCACGAGCAGTACTTC. Translated, it gives CSVEAGAHEQYF.

The chain combines TRBV11-3 with TRBJ2-3; no firm D call. This CDR3 has 13 residues. Trimming removed 2 bases at V and 2 bases at J, with 5 bases between. Germline values: CDR1 SGHNT, CDR2 YENEEA. The CDR3 nucleotides read TGTGCCAGCAGCTTATCCCCCACAGATACGCAGTATTTT. It codes for CASSLSPTDTQYF. The whole variable domain, remainder taken from reference TRBV11-3 and TRBJ2-3, is EAGVVQSPRYKIIEKKQPVAFWCNPISGHNTLYWYLQNLGQGPELLIRYENEEAVDDSQLPKDRFSAERLKGVDSTLKIQPAELGDSAVYLCASSLSPTDTQYFGPGTRLTVL.

As DNA, the CDR3 is TGCAGTGCCATCGACAGGGGCGGGTCACCCCTCCACTTT. Translated: CSAIDRGGSPLHF. The rearrangement links TRBV20-1 to TRBJ1-6; the match to TRBD1 covers 8 bases. V was clipped by 6 bases and J by 10 bases; unmatched bases: 8. The CDR3 covers 13 residues. Germline V gene data show CDR1 as DFQATT and CDR2 as SNEGSKA (reference sequence).

The chain combines TRBV15 with TRBJ2-5; 8 bases align to TRBD2. The V gene's germline CDR1 is LNHNV and CDR2 YYDKDF (reference sequence). After removal of 5 bases from V and 5 bases from J, the junction contained 10 bases not matched to a gene. The CDR3 covers 15 residues. CDR3 loop: CATSDERGPSETQYF. For the CDR3, the DNA is TGTGCCACCAGCGACGAGCGGGGGCCCTCGGAGACCCAGTACTTC.

This clonotype was recorded only once. CDR3 residues: CASGGAGGAGQPQHF. CDR3 in DNA: TGTGCCAGCGGGGGAGCAGGGGGCGCGGGTCAGCCCCAGCATTTT. The genes are TRBV27 and TRBJ1-5; 8 nucleotides align to TRBD1. Looked up from germline, CDR1 is MNHEY and CDR2 is SMNVEV (reference sequence). The CDR3 runs 15 residues. V was pared by 8 bases and J by 6 bases, with 12 bases of the junction left unmatched.

CDR3 DNA: TGTGCCAGCAGCTTGGGCGGACAGGGGGAAGATTCACCCCTCCACTTT. This encodes CASSLGGQGEDSPLHF. The rearrangement links TRBV5-4 to TRBJ1-6; 10 bases fit TRBD1. The junction had 5 bases not matched to a gene; V was cut back by 0 bases and J by 8 bases. This CDR3 has 16 residues. Germline CDR1 SGHNT, CDR2 YYREEE (reference sequence).

This sequence joins TRBV3-1 and TRBJ2-6, with unresolved D. CDR1 is LGHDT and CDR2 is YNNKEL in the germline V gene (reference sequence). Trimming removed 5 bases at V and 0 bases at J, with 11 bases between. The CDR3 has 16 residues. CDR3 bases: TGTGCCAGCAGCTCAGAAGCTCCCTCTGGGGCCAACGTCCTGACTTTC. Its protein product is CASSSEAPSGANVLTF.

This clonotype has just a few counts. The V gene is TRBV5-6, the J gene TRBJ2-3, with 10 bases aligning to TRBD2. This CDR3 spans 16 amino acids. After removal of 1 base from V and 2 bases from J, the junction contained 4 bases not matched to a gene. Germline V lookup: CDR1 SGHDT, CDR2 YYEEEE. CDR3 DNA sequence: TGTGCCAGCAGCTTGCCTAGCGGGGGAAACACAGATACGCAGTATTTT. It is translated as CASSLPSGGNTDTQYF.